This TCR beta chain was observed in a study of T cell clones after liver transplantation. Between the trimmed V and J ends, which lost 3 bases and 0 bases, there was a span of 9 bases. The CDR3 loop spans 15 amino acids. Germline V gives CDR1 KGHSH, CDR2 LQKENI. In this sample, this clone turned up a few times. This table comes from immunoSEQ multiplex PCR, and its TCRdb copy is limited to in-frame clones, with some not included. The sample shows roughly 100,000 clones, around 84% of them seen only once. The sequences come from CD4+ T cells from blood, collected roughly 50 months after liver transplant. This clonotype originated in a human patient who received a liver transplant. Some T cells may have come from the graft donor. This chain links TRBV18 with TRBJ1-3, with D hard to call. This CDR3 reads CASSPESLSGNTIYF. CDR3 in DNA: TGTGCCAGCTCACCTGAGAGTCTCTCTGGAAACACCATATATTTT. Complete variable domain (other parts from reference TRBV18 and TRBJ1-3): NAGVMQNPRHLVRRRGQEARLRCSPMKGHSHVYWYRQLPEEGLKFMVYLQKENIIDESGMPKERFSAEFPKEGPSILRIQQVVRGDSAAYFCASSPESLSGNTIYFGEGSWLTVV.